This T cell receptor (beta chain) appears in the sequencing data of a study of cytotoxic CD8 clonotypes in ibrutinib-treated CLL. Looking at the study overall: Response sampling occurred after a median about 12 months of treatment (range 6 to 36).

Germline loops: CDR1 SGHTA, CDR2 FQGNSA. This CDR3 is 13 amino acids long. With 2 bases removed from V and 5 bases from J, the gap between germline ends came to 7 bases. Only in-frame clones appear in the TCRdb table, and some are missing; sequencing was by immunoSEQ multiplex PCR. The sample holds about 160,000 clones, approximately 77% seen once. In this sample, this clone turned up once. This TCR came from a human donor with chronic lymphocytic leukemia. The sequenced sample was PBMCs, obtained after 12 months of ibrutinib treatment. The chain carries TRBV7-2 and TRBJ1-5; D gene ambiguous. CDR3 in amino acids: CASSLSGYQPQHF. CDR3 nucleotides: TGTGCCAGCAGCTTAAGCGGATATCAGCCCCAGCATTTT. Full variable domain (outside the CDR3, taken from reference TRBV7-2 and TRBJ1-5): GAGVSQSPSNKVTEKGKDVELRCDPISGHTALYWYRQSLGQGLEFLIYFQGNSAPDKSGLPSDRFSAERTGGSVSTLTIQRTQQEDSAVYLCASSLSGYQPQHFGDGTRLSIL.